The present T cell receptor beta chain was sequenced within a study of blood T cell repertoires in COVID-19. Study-wide background: Acute and convalescent COVID-19 specimens originated in the United States, Italy and Spain. Sources were T cells, B-cell-depleted T cells, or PBMCs; the material itself was cDNA or gDNA.

In the original processing: Nucleated cell counts were estimated from reference gene primer amplification. Libraries were prepared by immunoSEQ multiplex PCR; TCRdb keeps only in-frame clonotypes and omits some of them. The V and J calls and clone size were taken over from that table, and D and trimming were inferred from the DNA. In the table there are some 200,000 clones, about 80% of which are singletons. The CDR3 consists of 14 residues. Germline V gene lookup returns CDR1 LGHNA and CDR2 YNFKEQ. V lost 0 bases to trimming and J lost 6 bases, with 12 bases between them. The clonotype originates from a woman aged 25-40 years who had recovered from COVID-19. The gene calls are TRBV4-2 and TRBJ2-7, with D maybe TRBD1 (6 bases). Sequencing used peripheral blood. The CDR3 protein is CASSQDWGQAEQYF. CDR3 bases: TGTGCCAGCAGCCAAGACTGGGGGCAAGCCGAGCAGTACTTC.